These 28 T cell receptor beta chains were sequenced from one sample in a study of breast tumors, draining lymph nodes, adjacent tissues. Axillary draining lymph nodes of breast cancer patients supplied the node samples. In TCRdb, the multiplex PCR reads were re-called with MiXCR into one record per CDR3 protein. The sample contains fewer than 200,000 distinct CDR3 sequences, more than 25% of which appear only once. Material for sequencing was axillary lymph node tissue. These receptors originate from a female donor with breast cancer. Some clones in this sample may be carry-over from other donors' samples.

Many counts were recorded for this clonotype. This chain links TRBV20-1 with TRBJ2-7; TRBD1 agrees at 9 bases. The trim removed 5 bases at V and 5 bases at J, leaving 7 bases unmatched. This CDR3 is 13 amino acids long. Germline CDR1 reads DFQATT; CDR2 reads SNEGSKA (reference sequence). CDR3 protein: CSAVGQGLNEQYF. CDR3 nucleotides: TGCAGTGCTGTGGGACAGGGATTGAACGAGCAGTACTTC.

This clonotype has at least ten counts. V and J are TRBV20-1 and TRBJ1-2; tentative D call: TRBD1 (6 bases). The CDR3 totals 13 residues. V was pared by 3 bases and J by 7 bases, with 15 bases between. Germline V CDR1 and CDR2: DFQATT, SNEGSKA (reference sequence). The CDR3 sequence: CSASLVGGGGYTF. The CDR3, as DNA: TGCAGTGCTAGTTTGGTGGGGGGCGGTGGCTACACCTTC.

Many counts were recorded for this clonotype. This rearrangement joins TRBV25-1 to TRBJ2-1; unclear D gene. This CDR3 comprises 14 residues. The ends were cut back, 10 bases at V and 6 bases at J, with 19 bases in the middle. Germline values: CDR1 MGHDK, CDR2 SYGVNS. In DNA form, the CDR3 reads TGTGCCACCCAAGGACCACTAAGCGCCAATGAGCAGTTCTTC. Translating it yields CATQGPLSANEQFF.

This clonotype was found many times. The rearrangement joins TRBV7-2 to TRBJ1-6, with D unresolved. V was shortened by 5 bases and J by 10 bases, with 15 bases between the two germline ends. The CDR3 is made up of 14 amino acids. The germline gives CDR1 SGHTA, CDR2 FQGNSA. CDR3: CASSHWGAGSPLHF. CDR3 bases: TGTGCCAGCAGCCATTGGGGAGCGGGCTCACCCCTCCACTTT.

In its sample, this clonotype was seen many times. This clone may be a read error of a much larger clone one base away. The chain uses TRBV9 and TRBJ1-6; 9 nucleotides agree with TRBD1. This CDR3 contains 15 residues. Germline V gene data show CDR1 as SGDLS and CDR2 as YYNGEE. Here the CDR3 reads CASSPGQGSNSPPHF. CDR3 DNA: TGTGCCAGCAGCCCAGGACAGGGGAGTAATTCACCCCCCCACTTT.

The V call is TRBV27, the J call TRBJ1-3; D remains unclear. Germline V gene sequence: CDR1 MNHEY, CDR2 SMNVEV (reference sequence). This CDR3 has 13 residues. Trimming removed 3 bases from V and 1 base from J, with 4 bases in between. CDR3 sequence reads: CASSFDSGNTIYF. For the CDR3, the DNA is TGTGCCAGCAGTTTTGATTCTGGAAACACCATATATTTT.

The table lists this clonotype with many counts. V is TRBV7-6 and J is TRBJ1-5; D unresolved. CDR1 and CDR2 from the germline V gene are SGHVS and FNYEAQ. The CDR3 contains 13 residues. V gave up 1 base and J gave up 5 bases, with 6 bases separating them. CDR3 region: CASSLDGYQPQHF. The CDR3 nucleotides read TGTGCCAGCAGCTTAGATGGGTATCAGCCCCAGCATTTT.

This clonotype appeared many times. V usage is TRBV29-1 and J usage is TRBJ2-1, with TRBD1 identical over 11 bases. This CDR3 contains 13 residues. Germline values: CDR1 SQVTM, CDR2 ANQGSEA. Trimming took 7 bases from V and 3 from J; bases not matched to a gene: 2. CDR3 amino acids: CSGGTGGYNEQFF. The CDR3 DNA reads as TGCAGCGGAGGGACAGGGGGCTACAATGAGCAGTTCTTC.

The chain has TRBV18 and TRBJ1-6, with a possible D match to TRBD1 (5 bases). There are 17 residues in the CDR3. Germline loops: CDR1 KGHSH, CDR2 LQKENI. V gave up 1 base and J gave up 8 bases, with 18 bases separating them. In DNA, the CDR3 is TGTGCCAGCTCACCACTCAGGGTATCGGCGGGTGATTCACCCCTCCACTTT. This sequence encodes CASSPLRVSAGDSPLHF.

About this clonotype itself: Being one base from a much bigger clone, this may be a read error. The V gene is TRBV2, the J gene TRBJ2-3; 8 nucleotides line up with TRBD2. Germline loops: CDR1 SNHLY, CDR2 FYNNEI. The CDR3 consists of 17 residues. V was clipped by 8 bases and J by 0 bases; unmatched bases: 13. The DNA for the CDR3 is TGTGCCAGCGGCCCCGCTTTAGCGGGATCTAGCACAGATACGCAGTATTTT. Translated, it gives CASGPALAGSSTDTQYF.

This chain links TRBV6-2 or TRBV6-3 with TRBJ1-2; maybe TRBD1 (5 bases). CDR1 is MNHEY, CDR2 SVGEGT, per germline. Trimming shortened V by 5 bases and J by 14 bases, and 12 bases separated the two germline ends. CDR3 length: 10 residues. CDR3 sequence: CASSDHGGTF. The CDR3 coding sequence is TGTGCCAGCAGTGACCACGGGGGAACCTTC.

In the case of this clonotype: A much larger clone lies one base from this, so it may be a read error. This chain links TRBV6-5 with TRBJ2-7; the D gene is possibly TRBD2 (5 bases). Per germline, CDR1 MNHEY and CDR2 SVGAGI. The V and J ends lost 0 bases and 9 bases respectively, with 18 bases between them. The CDR3 is 15 amino acids. The CDR3 region has the DNA TGTGCCAGCAGTTACTCGAGGACGGGAACGGGCGTGCAGTACTTC. It codes for CASSYSRTGTGVQYF.

This clonotype came up many times. The chain carries TRBV28 and TRBJ2-7, with D tentatively TRBD1 (6 bases). The CDR3 covers 14 residues. The germline CDR1 and CDR2 sequences are MDHEN and SYDVKM. Trimming stripped 8 bases from V and 2 bases from J, with 16 bases between. The CDR3 loop is CASGPGTYPYEQYF. Written as DNA, the CDR3 is TGTGCCAGCGGGCCCGGGACATATCCCTACGAGCAGTACTTC.

J is TRBJ1-1 and V is TRBV18, with TRBD1 matching 8 bases. Germline values: CDR1 KGHSH, CDR2 LQKENI. J lost 8 bases, V lost 4 bases, and 9 bases had no gene match. The CDR3 length is 14 residues. The CDR3 here is CASSLATGEAEAFF. The CDR3 coding sequence is TGTGCCAGCTCACTAGCGACAGGGGAGGCGGAAGCTTTCTTT.

At least ten counts were recorded for this clonotype. V is TRBV4-1 and J is TRBJ2-1; 7 nucleotides align to TRBD2. With 0 bases clipped from V and 2 bases from J, the junction kept 10 bases outside the gene matches. This CDR3 contains 18 residues. Germline CDR1 is MGHRA and CDR2 is YSYEKL. The CDR3 is CASSQDRFGSGAYNEQFF. CDR3 DNA: TGCGCCAGCAGCCAAGATCGTTTTGGGAGCGGGGCCTACAATGAGCAGTTCTTC.

The chain combines TRBV6-6 with TRBJ2-3, with 10 bases that match TRBD1. Germline V gives CDR1 MNHNY, CDR2 SVGAGI (reference sequence). J was trimmed by 2 bases and V by 5 bases; bases with no gene match: 7. CDR3 size: 16 residues. The CDR3 DNA follows: TGTGCCAGCAGTCCCGGGACAGGGGTCCCCACAGATACGCAGTATTTT. Amino acid sequence: CASSPGTGVPTDTQYF.

The V gene is TRBV29-1, the J gene TRBJ2-3, with TRBD1 as a possible D gene (5 bases). Germline V gene sequence: CDR1 SQVTM, CDR2 ANQGSEA. This CDR3 contains 12 residues. The ends were cut back, 7 bases at V and 9 bases at J, with 17 bases in the middle. This CDR3 reads CSGAGFLLTQYF. The CDR3 nucleotides are TGCAGCGGAGCAGGGTTTCTCTTGACGCAGTATTTT.

In this sample, this clonotype turned up a few times. The V call is TRBV12-3 or TRBV12-4, the J call TRBJ1-5; D uncertain. The germline V and J ends were trimmed by 3 bases and 4 bases, with 13 bases remaining between them. This CDR3 has 15 residues. The DNA for the CDR3 is TGTGCCAGCAGTTTCGTAGGAGAGCAAAATCAGCCCCAGCATTTT. Translation: CASSFVGEQNQPQHF.

In this sample, this clonotype turned up a few times. This chain joins TRBV7-9 and TRBJ1-1; 7 positions agree with TRBD1. J gave up 5 bases and V 5 bases, and 14 bases lay outside the gene matches. The length of the CDR3 is 16 residues. Germline V gene sequence: CDR1 SEHNR, CDR2 FQNEAQ (reference sequence). The CDR3 is CASSPRQGQSGTEAFF. Here the CDR3 DNA reads TGTGCCAGCAGCCCTCGACAGGGTCAGAGTGGAACTGAAGCTTTCTTT.

This clonotype was counted a few times. The chain uses TRBV6-2 or TRBV6-3 and TRBJ2-1; 10 nucleotides line up with TRBD1. This CDR3 is 18 amino acids long. Germline values: CDR1 MNHEY, CDR2 SVGEGT. Trimming removed 0 bases from V and 3 bases from J; junction bases left unmatched: 8. CDR3 in amino acids: CASSYSRQGAEVYNEQFF. The CDR3 DNA follows: TGTGCCAGCAGTTACTCGCGACAGGGGGCGGAAGTCTACAATGAGCAGTTCTTC.

Ten or more counts support this clonotype. The genes are TRBV7-6 and TRBJ2-1, with 7 bases matching TRBD2. Germline V gene lookup returns CDR1 SGHVS and CDR2 FNYEAQ. This CDR3 is built from 12 residues. Losses at the gene ends were 1 base for V and 14 bases for J; bases not matched to a gene: 5. CDR3 nucleotide sequence: TGTGCCAGCAGCTTAGGGGGGGGGATAGAGTTCTTC. As protein: CASSLGGGIEFF.

V gene TRBV10-3 combines with J gene TRBJ1-5; 9 bases map to TRBD1. This CDR3 is built from 16 residues. V shed 2 bases and J 8 bases; nucleotides not matched to a gene: 10. Germline V lookup: CDR1 ENHRY, CDR2 SYGVKD. The CDR3 is CAISEGTGLGREPQHF. CDR3 DNA sequence: TGTGCCATCAGTGAGGGGACAGGGTTAGGCAGAGAGCCCCAGCATTTT.

Worth noting for this clonotype: This likely comes from a read error, as the CDR3 has no conserved phenylalanine or tryptophan at its end. The rearrangement links TRBV2 to TRBJ2-2; TRBD1 agrees at 7 bases. The J segment lost 4 bases and the V segment lost 5 bases, leaving 13 bases of the junction unmatched. CDR1 is SNHLY, CDR2 FYNNEI, per germline. This CDR3 has 17 amino acids. The DNA of the CDR3 is TGTGCCAGCAGTCCGCGAACCAAACAGGGGACCACCGGGGAGCTGTTTCTT. Protein: CASSPRTKQGTTGELFL.

This clonotype has ten or more counts. Just one base apart from a much larger clone, this may be a read error. This chain joins TRBV7-9 and TRBJ2-5; D ambiguous. The CDR3 runs to 15 residues. Germline V gives CDR1 SEHNR, CDR2 FQNEAQ (reference sequence). CDR3: CASSLGRTPQETQHF. Here the CDR3 DNA reads TGTGCCAGCAGCTTGGGTCGTACCCCCCAAGAGACCCAGCACTTC.

Details on this clonotype: A much larger clonotype is one base distant, so this may be a read error. The chain combines TRBV5-6 with TRBJ2-1, with a weak D call TRBD1 (6 bases). This CDR3 contains 12 residues. The V end was cut by 3 bases, the J end by 10 bases, with 11 bases between. CDR1 and CDR2 from the germline V gene are SGHDT and YYEEEE. This CDR3 is CASSSWTAEQFF. In DNA, the CDR3 is TGTGCCAGCAGCTCCTGGACAGCGGAGCAGTTCTTC.

Regarding this clonotype: Being one base from a much bigger clone, this may be a read error. The chain is built from TRBV6-1 and TRBJ2-7; 7 bases match TRBD2. After removal of 4 bases from V and 2 bases from J, the junction contained 5 bases not matched to a gene. Per germline, CDR1 MNHNS and CDR2 SASEGT. This CDR3 is built from 14 residues. CDR3 residues: CASSGGLGPYEQYF. The DNA of the CDR3 is TGTGCCAGCAGTGGAGGACTAGGCCCCTACGAGCAGTACTTC.

At least ten counts were recorded for this clonotype. The chain is built from TRBV20-1 and TRBJ1-5; the match to TRBD1 covers 9 bases. Germline lookup yields CDR1 DFQATT and CDR2 SNEGSKA (reference sequence). The CDR3 sequence is 15 residues long. V shed 5 bases and J 1 base; nucleotides not matched to a gene: 6. CDR3 coding DNA: TGCAGTGCTGTACAGGGGGCTGCGAGCAATCAGCCCCAGCATTTT. Translation gives CSAVQGAASNQPQHF.

In this sample, this clonotype turned up a few times. The rearrangement links TRBV18 to TRBJ2-1; D might be TRBD1 (6 bases). Trimming stripped 3 bases from V and 0 bases from J, with 15 bases between. The CDR3 contains 17 residues. The germline V gene encodes CDR1 KGHSH and CDR2 LQKENI. The CDR3 DNA reads TGTGCCAGCTCACCGTACAGGGCTTCTATCTCCTACAATGAGCAGTTCTTC. It is translated as CASSPYRASISYNEQFF.